A single sample gave rise to the 15 T cell receptor beta chains below, sequenced in a study of shared clonotypes between healthy human individuals. The protocol was immunoSEQ multiplex PCR, while the TCRdb copy is restricted to in-frame clones and leaves out a portion. This repertoire shows hundreds of thousands of clones, roughly three quarters found once; its top ten account for 12%. Source material: PBMCs. These receptors all stem from a middle-aged woman in good health. Some clones in this sample may be carry-over from other donors' samples.

The V gene is TRBV7-3, the J gene TRBJ2-5; possibly TRBD2 for D (5 bases). The CDR3 loop spans 14 amino acids. Germline V CDR1 and CDR2: SGHTA, FQGTGA. V was shortened by 5 bases and J by 4 bases, with 14 bases between the two germline ends. DNA of the CDR3: TGTGCCAGCAGCAGGACCGGGGTCGGAGAGACCCAGTACTTC. Translation gives CASSRTGVGETQYF.

The chain links TRBV23-1 to TRBJ1-4; 11 positions match TRBD1. TRBV23-1 is an ORF for which the function is uncertain. The V gene end was trimmed by 0 bases and the J gene end by 10 bases; junction bases not matched to a gene: 10. The length of the CDR3 is 17 residues. CDR3 DNA sequence: TGCGCCAGCAGTCAATCGCACCCGGGACAGGGGGAAAGAAAACTGTTTTTT. This gives the protein CASSQSHPGQGERKLFF.

This clone has a single count. A far bigger clonotype differs at one base, so this is likely a read error. The chain couples TRBV4-3 to TRBJ2-7, with 12 positions matching TRBD2. The CDR3 runs 16 residues. CDR1 is LGHNA and CDR2 is YSLEER in the germline V gene. The CDR3: CASSQDPLAGGYERYF. For the CDR3, the DNA is TGCGCCAGCAGCCAAGATCCCCTAGCGGGAGGGTACGAGCGGTACTTC.

This clone was detected a few times. Possible read error: a much larger clone is one base away. The CDR3 sequence: CASSFTDTQYF. The CDR3 nucleotides are TGTGCCAGCAGCTTCACAGATACGCAGTATTTT. The rearrangement uses TRBV7-2 and TRBJ2-3; no firm D call. The length of the CDR3 is 11 residues. Germline assignment: CDR1 SGHTA and CDR2 FQGNSA. V lost 3 bases and J 2 bases, leaving 0 bases between the germline ends. Full variable domain (missing parts from reference TRBV7-2 and TRBJ2-3): GAGVSQSPSNKVTEKGKDVELRCDPISGHTALYWYRQSLGQGLEFLIYFQGNSAPDKSGLPSDRFSAERTGGSVSTLTIQRTQQEDSAVYLCASSFTDTQYFGPGTRLTVL.

With respect to this clone: This likely stems from a read error, as it lies one base from a far larger clone. The rearrangement uses TRBV28 and TRBJ1-2; TRBD1 matches at 7 bases. This CDR3 is 16 amino acids long. Germline V gene sequence: CDR1 MDHEN, CDR2 SYDVKM. In DNA, the CDR3 is TGTGTCAGCAGACCCACAGGGGAAGCGACTAACTATGGCTACACCTTC. Its protein is CVSRPTGEATNYGYTF.

V is TRBV7-8 and J is TRBJ2-7, with D tentatively TRBD1 or TRBD2 (5 bases each). The CDR3 spans 14 residues. Trimming removed 5 bases at V and 4 bases at J, with 15 bases between. The germline gives CDR1 SGHVS, CDR2 FQNEAQ. The CDR3 loop is CASSTKRGGYEQYF. The CDR3 region has the DNA TGTGCCAGCAGCACTAAACGGGGCGGTTACGAGCAGTACTTC. The full variable domain, completed using reference TRBV7-8 and TRBJ2-7, is GAGVSQSPRYKVAKRGQDVALRCDPISGHVSLFWYQQALGQGPEFLTYFQNEAQLDKSGLPSDRFFAERPEGSVSTLKIQRTQQEDSAVYLCASSTKRGGYEQYFGPGTRLTVT.

The CDR3 reads CASSPPGDLSKNIQYF. Here the CDR3 DNA reads TGTGCCAGCAGTCCCCCCGGGGATTTATCCAAAAACATTCAGTACTTC. J is TRBJ2-4 and V is TRBV28; tentative D call: TRBD2 (5 bases). The CDR3 has 16 residues. Deletions cut 5 bases from V and 2 bases from J, with 16 bases between. Looked up from germline, CDR1 is MDHEN and CDR2 is SYDVKM.

The rearrangement joins TRBV9 to TRBJ1-2, with a tentative D call TRBD1 (6 bases). The germline CDR1 and CDR2 sequences are SGDLS and YYNGEE. Trimming removed 0 bases from V and 7 bases from J, with 10 bases in between. The CDR3 runs to 13 residues. CDR3 region: CASSVGTVSGYTF. The CDR3 DNA reads as TGTGCCAGCAGCGTAGGGACAGTCTCTGGCTACACCTTC.

This rearrangement joins TRBV7-7 to TRBJ1-4; perhaps TRBD1 as D (5 bases). V lost 5 bases and J 6 bases, leaving 16 bases between the germline ends. From germline, CDR1 is SSHAT and CDR2 FNYEAQ (reference sequence). The CDR3 is 15 amino acids. CDR3 residues: CASSPIGGSYEKLFF. The CDR3 region has the DNA TGTGCCAGCAGCCCCATTGGGGGTTCTTATGAAAAACTGTTTTTT.

This sequence joins TRBV4-1 and TRBJ1-1, with D uncertain. CDR1 is MGHRA, CDR2 YSYEKL, per germline. This CDR3 has 13 amino acids. With 5 bases removed from V and 4 bases from J, the gap between germline ends came to 11 bases. CDR3 nucleotide sequence: TGCGCCAGCAGCTCCCTTTGGGGCACTGAAGCTTTCTTT. Amino acids: CASSSLWGTEAFF.

As DNA, the CDR3 is TGCAGTGCGGGGAACACTGAAGCTTTCTTT. Protein sequence: CSAGNTEAFF. The rearrangement uses TRBV20-1 and TRBJ1-1; D is unclear. The CDR3 has 10 residues. Germline V CDR1 and CDR2: DFQATT, SNEGSKA (reference sequence). V gave up 6 bases and J gave up 1 base, with 3 bases separating them.

In regard to this clone: This sequence may be a read error, since a much larger clone differs from it by one base. The chain recombines TRBV27 with TRBJ1-6; no clear D gene. CDR3 size: 12 residues. The V gene's germline CDR1 is MNHEY and CDR2 SMNVEV (reference sequence). The CDR3 nucleotides read TGTGCCAGCAGTTTATCGTTCGGACCCTTCCACTTT. Its translation is CASSLSFGPFHF.

The V and J genes are TRBV2 and TRBJ2-7; tentative D call: TRBD2 (5 bases). The ends were cut back, 1 base at V and 1 base at J, with 5 bases in the middle. CDR1 and CDR2 (germline): SNHLY, FYNNEI. The CDR3 has 13 residues. CDR3 in amino acids: CASSEERSYEQYF. CDR3 coding DNA: TGTGCCAGCAGTGAAGAGCGGTCCTACGAGCAGTACTTC.

In its sample, this clone was seen a few times. Within the sample, other DNA sequences also encode this same CDR3. The V gene is TRBV28, the J gene TRBJ2-3; no clear D gene. Trimming removed 4 bases from V and 9 bases from J, with 8 bases in between. This CDR3 has 11 residues. Germline values: CDR1 MDHEN, CDR2 SYDVKM. The DNA for the CDR3 is TGTGCCAGCAGTTCCGCGCTCACGCAGTATTTT. Protein: CASSSALTQYF.

To note about this clone: The sample has other DNA sequences that encode this CDR3 too. The CDR3 sequence is CASSTPGLNYGYTF. CDR3 nucleotide sequence: TGTGCCAGTAGTACGCCGGGACTGAACTATGGCTACACCTTC. The rearrangement joins TRBV19 to TRBJ1-2, with a weak D call TRBD1 (5 bases). Trimming cost V 4 bases and J 2 bases, with 11 bases left between them. The CDR3 totals 14 residues. Germline values: CDR1 LNHDA, CDR2 SQIVND (reference sequence).